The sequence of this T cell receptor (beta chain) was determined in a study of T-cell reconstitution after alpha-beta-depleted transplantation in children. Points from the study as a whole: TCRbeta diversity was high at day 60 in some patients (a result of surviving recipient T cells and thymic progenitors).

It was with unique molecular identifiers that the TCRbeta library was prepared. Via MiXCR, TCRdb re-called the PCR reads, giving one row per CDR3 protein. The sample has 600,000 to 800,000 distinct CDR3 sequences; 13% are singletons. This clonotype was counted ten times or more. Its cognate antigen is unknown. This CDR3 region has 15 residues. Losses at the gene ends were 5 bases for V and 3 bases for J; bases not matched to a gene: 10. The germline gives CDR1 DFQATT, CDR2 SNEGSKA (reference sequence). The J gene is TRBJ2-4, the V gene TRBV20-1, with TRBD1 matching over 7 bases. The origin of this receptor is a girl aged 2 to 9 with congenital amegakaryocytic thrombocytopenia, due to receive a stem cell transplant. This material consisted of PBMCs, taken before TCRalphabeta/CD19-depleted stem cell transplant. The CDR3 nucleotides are TGCAGTGCTCCCGGGACAGCTTTGTTCAAAAACATTCAGTACTTC. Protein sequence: CSAPGTALFKNIQYF.